The 19 T cell receptor beta chains below come from one sample, sequenced in a study of T-cell reconstitution after alpha-beta-depleted transplantation in children. During its preparation, the TCRbeta library received unique molecular identifiers. MiXCR was run by TCRdb on the PCR reads, yielding one entry per CDR3 protein. The repertoire holds about 980,000 distinct CDR3 sequences, with roughly 29% as singletons. The source was PBMCs, mostly from graft donor cells, collected 360 days after TCRalphabeta/CD19-depleted stem cell transplant. These receptors all come from a boy in the first two years of life who had a stem cell transplant for SCID, so the T cells may come from the graft donor.

The V and J genes are TRBV4-1 and TRBJ2-2, with 10 bases fitting TRBD1. The CDR3 is 16 residues long. Per the germline V gene, CDR1 is MGHRA and CDR2 is YSYEKL. With V trimmed by 8 bases and J by 2 bases, 8 bases remained unmatched. CDR3 bases: TGCGCCAGCTCCTCAGGGACAGGGGTTAACACCGGGGAGCTGTTTTTT. The encoded protein is CASSSGTGVNTGELFF.

This sequence joins TRBV18 and TRBJ2-7; TRBD2 matches 9 bases. V was pared by 8 bases and J by 7 bases, with 15 bases of the junction left unmatched. The CDR3 is made up of 15 amino acids. Germline CDR1 and CDR2: KGHSH and LQKENI. CDR3 in DNA: TGTGCCAGCGCGCCCGGGACTAGCCTTTGGGGGGAGCAGTACTTC. Its protein is CASAPGTSLWGEQYF.

This chain joins TRBV28 and TRBJ2-2; D call uncertain. The CDR3 has 15 amino acids. V was trimmed by 6 bases and J by 4 bases, leaving 15 bases between them. The germline gives CDR1 MDHEN, CDR2 SYDVKM. CDR3 DNA: TGTGCCAGCAGGGATGGGCTAGTGCGCACCGGGGAGCTGTTTTTT. It specifies CASRDGLVRTGELFF.

This clonotype was observed at least ten times. J is TRBJ2-7 and V is TRBV5-1; 9 bases agree with TRBD2. The germline CDR1 and CDR2 sequences are SGHRS and YFSETQ. Losses at the gene ends were 0 bases for V and 0 bases for J; bases not matched to a gene: 4. CDR3 length: 16 amino acids. The CDR3: CASSLVASGASYEQYF. The DNA of the CDR3 is TGCGCCAGCAGCTTGGTGGCTAGCGGGGCCTCCTACGAGCAGTACTTC.

This chain connects TRBV7-9 to TRBJ1-3; TRBD1 might be the D (5 bases). CDR1 and CDR2 (germline): SEHNR, FQNEAQ (reference sequence). V was clipped by 1 base and J by 9 bases, with 7 bases between them. This CDR3 spans 12 amino acids. CDR3 protein: CASSLEGRTIYF. CDR3 bases: TGTGCCAGCAGCTTAGAGGGGCGCACCATATATTTT.

The chain carries TRBV11-3 and TRBJ2-7; TRBD2 is a possible D gene (6 bases). CDR1 is SGHNT, CDR2 YENEEA, per germline. The CDR3 runs to 13 residues. The V end lost 2 bases, the J end lost 6 bases, and 11 bases lay between the germline ends. Written as DNA, the CDR3 is TGTGCCAGCAGCTTAAGCCGGAGGGGCGAGCAGTACTTC. Protein product: CASSLSRRGEQYF.

The table lists this clonotype with a few counts. The chain joins TRBV20-1 to TRBJ2-4; D may be TRBD1 (6 bases). This CDR3 comprises 13 residues. Germline CDR1 reads DFQATT; CDR2 reads SNEGSKA (reference sequence). The V end lost 4 bases, the J end lost 5 bases, and 12 bases lay between the germline ends. The CDR3 here is CSANRDTQNIQYF. CDR3 sequence (DNA): TGCAGTGCTAATAGGGACACACAAAACATTCAGTACTTC.

The J gene is TRBJ2-3, the V gene TRBV7-9, with D hard to call. Germline V gene lookup returns CDR1 SEHNR and CDR2 FQNEAQ (reference sequence). There are 15 residues in the CDR3. V lost 4 bases and J 0 bases, leaving 11 bases between the germline ends. CDR3: CASSSLWTSTDTQYF. CDR3 DNA: TGTGCCAGCAGCTCCTTATGGACGAGCACAGATACGCAGTATTTT. The variable domain in full, completed from reference TRBV7-9 and TRBJ2-3, reads DTGVSQNPRHKITKRGQNVTFRCDPISEHNRLYWYRQTLGQGPEFLTYFQNEAQLEKSRLLSDRFSAERPKGSFSTLEIQRTEQGDSAMYLCASSSLWTSTDTQYFGPGTRLTVL.

This clonotype was observed a handful of times. This chain joins TRBV4-1 and TRBJ2-2, with 7 bases aligning to TRBD1. J lost 7 bases, V lost 3 bases, and 8 bases had no gene match. Germline values: CDR1 MGHRA, CDR2 YSYEKL. The CDR3 is 15 amino acids. CDR3 bases: TGCGCCAGCAGCCAGGGAGCCAGGGGGATCGGGGAGCTGTTTTTT. Amino acids: CASSQGARGIGELFF.

This clonotype turned up a few times. Here the CDR3 DNA reads TGCAGTGCTAGAGATCGGGTTCCAGGGTCCCAGTACGAGCAGTACTTC. Translating it yields CSARDRVPGSQYEQYF. The chain joins TRBV20-1 to TRBJ2-7; D may be TRBD1 (5 bases). Trimming removed 0 bases from V and 4 bases from J, with 19 bases in between. The CDR3 runs to 16 residues. Germline CDR1 reads DFQATT; CDR2 reads SNEGSKA (reference sequence).

The chain is built from TRBV6-1 and TRBJ2-5, with D possibly matching TRBD2 (6 bases). Trimming stripped 8 bases from V and 2 bases from J, with 12 bases between. There are 13 residues in the CDR3. Germline V gene lookup returns CDR1 MNHNS and CDR2 SASEGT. This CDR3 reads CASGGQRQETQYF. CDR3 nucleotides: TGTGCCAGCGGAGGGCAGAGGCAAGAGACCCAGTACTTC.

This clonotype came up a few times. V gene TRBV20-1 combines with J gene TRBJ2-3; unclear D gene. This CDR3 is 13 amino acids long. Trimming shortened V by 6 bases and J by 4 bases, and 14 bases separated the two germline ends. CDR1 and CDR2 (germline): DFQATT, SNEGSKA (reference sequence). CDR3 bases: TGCAGTGCAGAGCAAGGACCCGCAGATACGCAGTATTTT. As protein: CSAEQGPADTQYF.

The table lists this clonotype with a few counts. The chain uses TRBV4-1 and TRBJ1-6; D gene uncertain. V lost 6 bases, J lost 10 bases, and 25 bases lay in between. CDR1 is MGHRA and CDR2 is YSYEKL in the germline V gene. The CDR3 runs 17 residues. CDR3 amino acids: CASSSRSSVSSKSPLHF. CDR3 in DNA: TGCGCCAGCAGTTCCCGATCCAGCGTCTCTTCTAAGTCACCCCTCCACTTT.

CDR3 nucleotides: TGCGCCAGCAGCCAAGGGTCAGGCCTTAATGAAAAACTGTTTTTT. Translation: CASSQGSGLNEKLFF. This chain connects TRBV4-1 to TRBJ1-4; D is undetermined. The germline V gene encodes CDR1 MGHRA and CDR2 YSYEKL. V lost 1 base and J 4 bases, leaving 10 bases between the germline ends. This CDR3 comprises 15 residues.

In its sample, this clonotype was seen a few times. The chain is built from TRBV2 and TRBJ2-3; 9 bases fit TRBD2. J was trimmed by 7 bases and V by 6 bases; bases with no gene match: 5. The CDR3 is 13 residues long. Germline assignment: CDR1 SNHLY and CDR2 FYNNEI. The CDR3 protein is CASSWTSVNTQYF. DNA of the CDR3: TGTGCCAGCAGCTGGACTAGCGTAAATACGCAGTATTTT.

The chain employs TRBV20-1 and TRBJ1-3, with D possibly being TRBD1 (6 bases). The germline CDR1 and CDR2 sequences are DFQATT and SNEGSKA (reference sequence). With 0 bases removed from V and 4 bases from J, the gap between germline ends came to 13 bases. This CDR3 comprises 15 residues. The CDR3 nucleotides are TGCAGTGCTAGAGATCCCCGGGGGGCCGGAAACACCATATATTTT. The encoded protein is CSARDPRGAGNTIYF.

The gene calls are TRBV5-5 and TRBJ2-7; D remains ambiguous. Trimming pared 2 bases from V and 0 bases from J, leaving 15 bases between. Germline lookup yields CDR1 SGHKS and CDR2 YYEKEE (reference sequence). The CDR3 is 16 amino acids. In DNA form, the CDR3 reads TGTGCCAGCAGCTTCGAATCAGGTCGGCCCTCCTACGAGCAGTACTTC. Translation: CASSFESGRPSYEQYF.

This clonotype was counted only a few times. The chain employs TRBV10-3 and TRBJ2-3; 7 nucleotides line up with TRBD2. The CDR3 consists of 17 residues. With 5 bases clipped from V and 6 bases from J, the junction kept 17 bases outside the gene matches. The germline V gene encodes CDR1 ENHRY and CDR2 SYGVKD. The CDR3 loop reads CAISRGSLGGIRDTQYF. For the CDR3, the DNA is TGTGCCATCAGTCGAGGGTCCTTGGGGGGGATCCGGGATACGCAGTATTTT.

This clonotype was recorded a few times. The chain combines TRBV4-2 with TRBJ2-2; 13 bases are shared with TRBD2. The CDR3 is made up of 17 amino acids. Germline V gene lookup returns CDR1 LGHNA and CDR2 YNFKEQ. V lost 4 bases and J lost 4; bases outside the gene matches: 6. The CDR3 loop reads CASSLTSGGAGTGELFF. The DNA of the CDR3 is TGTGCCAGCAGCCTAACTAGCGGGGGGGCAGGCACCGGGGAGCTGTTTTTT.